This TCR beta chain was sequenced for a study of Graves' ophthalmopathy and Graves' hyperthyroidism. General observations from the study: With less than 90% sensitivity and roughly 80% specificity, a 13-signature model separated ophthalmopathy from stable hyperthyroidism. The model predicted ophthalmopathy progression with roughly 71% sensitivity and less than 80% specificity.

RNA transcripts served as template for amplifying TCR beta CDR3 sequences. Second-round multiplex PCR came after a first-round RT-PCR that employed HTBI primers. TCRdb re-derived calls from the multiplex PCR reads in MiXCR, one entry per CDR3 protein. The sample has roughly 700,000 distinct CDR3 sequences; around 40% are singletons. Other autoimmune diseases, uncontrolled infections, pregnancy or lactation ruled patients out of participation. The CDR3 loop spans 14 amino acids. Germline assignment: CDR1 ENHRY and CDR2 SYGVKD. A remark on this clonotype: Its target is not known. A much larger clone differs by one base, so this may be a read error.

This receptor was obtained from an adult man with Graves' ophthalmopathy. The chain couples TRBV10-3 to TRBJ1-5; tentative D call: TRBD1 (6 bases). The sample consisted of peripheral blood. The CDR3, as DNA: TGTGTCAGCACCCTAGGGGGGAGCAATCAGCCCCAGCATTTT. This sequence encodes CVSTLGGSNQPQHF.